This T cell receptor beta chain was found in a study of regulatory T cells in long-lasting Graves disease (TCRdb year 2021). Regarding the study in general: Patients with newly diagnosed Graves' disease had been on antithyroid drugs for under 3 months. Patients with persistent Graves' disease were compared with patients with newly diagnosed Graves' disease using TCR sequencing and RNA sequencing of peripheral blood. The study was conducted in China and was registered as a clinical trial. A total of some 33 samples were covered by TCR sequencing, comprising around 13 persistent and around 20 newly diagnosed Graves' disease patients. Overall study outcomes, separate from this receptor: Only the TCR beta chain was sequenced and analyzed. The study examined only peripheral blood because the primary lesion, thyroid tissue, could not be accessed. Persistent disease showed preferential use of TRBV28, TRBJ1-2 and TRBJ2-5, whereas newly diagnosed disease favored TRBV20-1 and TRBJ2-1. More public clonotypes were shared among persistent patients (fewer than 3,000) than among newly diagnosed patients (roughly 1,000). As a limitation, the authors acknowledged that the small sample size may reduce accuracy. Compared with newly diagnosed patients, persistent Graves' disease patients had lower TCR Shannon entropy and fewer highly expanded clones, which suggests clonal expansion.

Taken with the paper, the label for time point translates to: newly diagnosed GD, antithyroid drugs for less than 3 months. For both TCR sequencing and RNA sequencing, RNA was extracted from PBMCs in TRIzol. Graves' disease was diagnosed according to American Thyroid Association guidelines. Patients for the study were recruited at an endocrinology department in Xi'an, China. Each patient gave about 8.1 milliliters of peripheral blood, collected in an EDTA anticoagulant tube. PBMCs were isolated by Ficoll Paque Plus density gradient separation without further T cell sorting. An Agilent 2100 Bioanalyzer and agarose gel were used to check RNA quality, while a NanoDrop 2000 measured RNA concentration. The library was prepared using multiplex PCR. Sequencing relied on an Illumina HiSeq 4000. TCR beta libraries were built with iRepertoire HTBI primers and Arm-PCR amplification of CDR3 regions. Before sequencing, the PCR products went through gel purification. In the authors' own workflow: Gene usage analysis of CDR3 amino acid clonotypes relied on the 62 TRBV and fewer than 15 TRBJ segments identified across samples. Filtered high-quality paired reads were merged into contigs using COPE and FqMerger. BLAST was used to align contigs to IMGT TRBV, TRBD and TRBJ reference genes, and CDR3 was defined according to IMGT. Highly expanded clones were defined as clonotypes with a frequency above 0.1%. Shannon entropy was used to measure repertoire diversity, and the Gini coefficient was used to measure V-J evenness. A clonotype was considered public if more than one individual shared it. Using fastp at Q25 and MiXCR, TCRdb reprocessed the public reads and kept productive beta chains. Entries are consolidated by CDR3 protein sequence, retaining the most common genes and DNA. These V and J calls derive from TCRdb rather than the authors' analysis. A total of 300,000 to 400,000 distinct CDR3 sequences appear in this sample, roughly a sixth of them only once. Just under 30% of the sample goes to the ten largest clones.

Measured from the cysteine to the phenylalanine, the CDR3 is 13 residues long. Just the 39-base CDR3 DNA is kept, in frame starting at base 1. The junction carries 19 bases between V and J, which are trimmed by 6 bases and 13 bases respectively. From a lookup of the germline V gene, CDR1 and CDR2 are KGHSH and LQKENI. Of note for this clonotype: Which antigen it targets is not known. Per-base quality was not reported, and no clone a single base away is much larger than it.

A further study also used this sample, focusing on T cells in Graves' hyperthyroidism and ophthalmopathy. The second study's paper adds: A patient counted as having stable Graves' hyperthyroidism if no progression to ophthalmopathy occurred over 18 months of follow-up. Hyperthyroidism patients were newly diagnosed, with disease duration under 2 months, and aged 18 to 65 years. Patients with uncontrolled infections, other autoimmune diseases, pregnancy or lactation were excluded. Clinical symptoms, serum thyroxine and TRAb, thyroid ultrasound, and orbital computed tomography formed the basis for the diagnoses. For the first round of RT-PCR on the TCR CDR3, the HTBI primer set was used together with the Qiagen OneStep RT-PCR kit. Blood samples also contained most of the expanded thyroid clonotypes (frequency above 0.001), which suggests that blood repertoires may reflect thyroid immune responses. A model built on a 13 V-J signature distinguished ophthalmopathy from stable hyperthyroidism, reaching around 90% sensitivity and 81.08% specificity in cross-validation and 80%/75% in testing. In validation, the model predicted progression to ophthalmopathy a median of around 6.5 months before onset, with 70% to 71% sensitivity and about 72% specificity. TCR V-J signatures able to tell the groups apart were searched for in a discovery cohort of 100 patients, of whom fewer than 45 had Graves' ophthalmopathy and roughly 58 had stable Graves' hyperthyroidism. An independent validation cohort of fewer than 20 hyperthyroidism patients and some 15 patients who later progressed to ophthalmopathy tested prospective prediction of ophthalmopathy. The 100 or so discovery patients were randomly divided into training and test sets at a 7:3 ratio. In six Graves' hyperthyroidism patients, the study also compared T-cell repertoires from thyroid tissue with T-cell repertoires from blood. Following sampling, methimazole starting at 30 mg daily was given to hyperthyroidism patients, and high-dose intravenous methylprednisolone was given to ophthalmopathy patients. Libraries were constructed in a second round of multiplex PCR, after which size selection and purification were performed. The libraries were sequenced on an Illumina HiSeq2000 using paired-end 100 bp reads. Raw data were processed with SOAPnuke, discarding reads with adapters, uncalled bases, mean Phred below 15, or no exact constant-primer or identifier match. COPE v1.2.5 was used to merge the high-quality paired reads, and each unique nucleotide sequence was defined as a clonotype. MiTCR v1.1 was used to align clonotypes to the IMGT TRBV, TRBD and TRBJ reference segments. Analysis was restricted to V-J combinations with a frequency above 0.0001, which covered roughly 99% of repertoires. The TCS score was defined as the ratio of F50 (clonal expansion) to E x V (chaos), calculated using BLOSUM62-based TCRdist between CDR3 peptides within each V-J. Welch's t-statistics and random forest reduced 514 V-J features to some 14, which were used in a naive Bayes classifier (R e1071). Sample size was not statistically predetermined, and blinding of investigators to group allocation was not performed. TCR Vbeta CDR3 sequencing of 120 to 150 peripheral blood samples (43 ophthalmopathy, roughly 74 hyperthyroidism and about 17 progressor patients) is reported in the paper.

This clonotype was obtained from a man aged 40-49 years with Graves disease. Donor details come from another sample of the same person, matched by shared clones. Recombination linked TRBV18 to TRBJ2-1, with TRBD2 as a weak D call on 6 bases. The sample consisted of peripheral blood mononuclear cells (PBMCs), taken at new diagnosis, from a patient treated with antithyroid drugs. In nucleotide form, the sequence is TGTGCCAGCTCTCGCGGGGAACAAGAGACCCAGTTCTTC. This yields the protein CASSRGEQETQFF.